This TCR beta chain was captured in a study of cytomegalovirus exposure and HLA in healthy donors. Some clones are missing from TCRdb's copy, which holds only in-frame ones; the method was immunoSEQ multiplex PCR. The table records roughly 120,000 clones, roughly 90% of them present only once. The sequencing sample was made of PBMCs. The TCR comes from a woman aged 18-29 years in good health and CMV-seropositive.

Here the CDR3 reads CASISGGERSVTEAFF. In DNA form, the CDR3 reads TGTGCCAGCATTTCGGGGGGAGAACGATCAGTCACTGAAGCTTTCTTT. This sequence joins TRBV6-6 and TRBJ1-1; possibly TRBD1 for D (5 bases). The germline CDR1 and CDR2 sequences are MNHNY and SVGAGI (reference sequence). CDR3 size: 16 residues. The V and J ends lost 7 bases and 4 bases respectively, with 22 bases between them.